The next 23 T cell receptor beta chains were all read from a single sample in a study of blood T cells in healthy people across ages. It was with a sample-barcoded 5' primer and a J-beta primer mix that a second PCR of roughly 7 to 12 cycles was run. TCRdb passed the 5' RACE reads through MiXCR, listing each CDR3 protein once. The sample has about 1.5 million distinct CDR3 sequences, about 42% seen once. Sample: blood. Every receptor here comes from a young woman in good health.

The V call is TRBV7-9, the J call TRBJ1-6; 9 bases map to TRBD1. The V gene's germline CDR1 is SEHNR and CDR2 FQNEAQ (reference sequence). The CDR3 sequence is 13 residues long. Germline trimming cut 3 bases from V and 14 bases from J; bases unmatched to any gene: 5. The CDR3 nucleotides read TGTGCCAGCAGCTTCTCGACAGGGGGTACCCTCCACTTT. Translating it yields CASSFSTGGTLHF.

This clonotype showed up just a few times. The V call is TRBV20-1, the J call TRBJ1-5; 7 nucleotides align to TRBD1. V gave up 4 bases and J gave up 2 bases; unmatched junction bases: 11. CDR3 size: 16 residues. The germline V gene has CDR1 DFQATT and CDR2 SNEGSKA (reference sequence). Here the CDR3 reads CSAMRGTGARNQPQHF. The DNA for the CDR3 is TGCAGTGCTATGAGGGGAACAGGGGCGCGCAATCAGCCCCAGCATTTT.

The CDR3 DNA reads TGTGCCAGCAGCGTGATGTTATTGGCCTACGAGCAGTACTTC. It codes for CASSVMLLAYEQYF. The chain couples TRBV7-2 to TRBJ2-7, with D unclear. Germline V CDR1 and CDR2: SGHTA, FQGNSA. CDR3 length: 14 residues. V lost 5 bases, J lost 2 bases, and 13 bases lay in between.

The V call is TRBV29-1, the J call TRBJ2-5, with TRBD1 identical over 7 bases. The CDR3 is 11 amino acids. V trimming: 8 bases; J trimming: 4 bases; junction bases outside the gene matches: 4. CDR1 is SQVTM and CDR2 is ANQGSEA in the germline V gene. CDR3 in DNA: TGCAGCACAGGGGAAGGAGAGACCCAGTACTTC. Protein sequence: CSTGEGETQYF.

The CDR3 sequence: CASSLPISVEQYF. DNA of the CDR3: TGTGCCAGCAGCTTACCTATCTCCGTCGAGCAGTACTTC. V is TRBV11-2 and J is TRBJ2-7; D uncertain. V was clipped by 2 bases and J by 6 bases, with 11 bases between them. Germline CDR1 is SGHAT and CDR2 is FQNNGV. CDR3 length equals 13 residues.

With regard to this clonotype: At one of its ends the junction is not consistent with the germline gene, which may arise from a read error. CDR3 sequence (DNA): TGTACCAGCAGTTCCGGGACAGGGCCAACTGAAGCTTTCTTT. This sequence encodes CTSSSGTGPTEAFF. The rearrangement joins TRBV12-3 or TRBV12-4 to TRBJ1-1; 9 bases map to TRBD1. The CDR3 spans 14 residues.

V and J are TRBV30 and TRBJ2-7; no clear D. The germline CDR1 and CDR2 sequences are GTSNPN and SVGIG (reference sequence). V gave up 2 bases and J gave up 3 bases, with 17 bases separating them. The CDR3 covers 15 residues. For the CDR3, the DNA is TGTGCCTGGAGTCCGGCAGGCCTCAAGGGCTACGAGCAGTACTTC. It is translated as CAWSPAGLKGYEQYF.

In its sample, this clonotype was seen a few times. The gene calls are TRBV4-3 and TRBJ2-3; possibly TRBD2 for D (6 bases). V dropped 0 bases and J dropped 6 bases, with 16 bases sitting between them. The CDR3 is made up of 16 amino acids. Germline lookup yields CDR1 LGHNA and CDR2 YSLEER. The CDR3 here is CASSQEPTRGPDTQYF. Written as DNA, the CDR3 is TGCGCCAGCAGCCAAGAACCCACGCGGGGTCCGGATACGCAGTATTTT.

The V gene is TRBV5-1, the J gene TRBJ2-7; D is perhaps TRBD1 (7 bases). Deletions cut 0 bases from V and 3 bases from J, with 13 bases between. This CDR3 comprises 15 residues. The V gene's germline CDR1 is SGHRS and CDR2 YFSETQ. As DNA, the CDR3 is TGCGCCAGCAGCTTGGTCTCAGGGGGGAACTACGAGCAGTACTTC. Encoded protein: CASSLVSGGNYEQYF.

This chain joins TRBV5-6 and TRBJ1-5, with D uncertain. CDR1 SGHDT and CDR2 YYEEEE come from the germline V gene. This CDR3 spans 14 amino acids. The V end was cut by 2 bases, the J end by 4 bases, with 10 bases between. The CDR3 here is CASSLIGVNQPQHF. CDR3 sequence (DNA): TGTGCCAGCAGCTTAATTGGGGTAAATCAGCCCCAGCATTTT. The whole variable domain, filled in from reference TRBV5-6 and TRBJ1-5, reads DAGVTQSPTHLIKTRGQQVTLRCSPKSGHDTVSWYQQALGQGPQFIFQYYEEEERQRGNFPDRFSGHQFPNYSSELNVNALLLGDSALYLCASSLIGVNQPQHFGDGTRLSIL.

The sample holds a few counts of this clonotype. The CDR3 nucleotides read TGCGCCAGCAGCCAAGTGGGGGGCGCAACGAATGGCTACACCTTC. Protein sequence: CASSQVGGATNGYTF. The V gene is TRBV4-1, the J gene TRBJ1-2, with a weak D call TRBD1 (6 bases). CDR3 length: 15 amino acids. In germline, CDR1 is MGHRA, CDR2 YSYEKL. V gave up 1 base and J gave up 6 bases, with 15 bases separating them.

The genes are TRBV6-5 and TRBJ1-6, with a tentative D call TRBD1 (5 bases). Looked up from germline, CDR1 is MNHEY and CDR2 is SVGAGI. Trimming removed 0 bases at V and 2 bases at J, with 11 bases between. There are 17 residues in the CDR3. The CDR3 DNA sequence: TGTGCCAGCAGTTACTCGGAGGGGACCCCCTATAATTCACCCCTCCACTTT. Encoded protein: CASSYSEGTPYNSPLHF.

As regards this clonotype: This may stem from a read error, because a much larger clone lies one nucleotide away. The CDR3 bases are TGTGCCTGCAGCTTAGGCCCAAGCTCCTACAATGAGCAGTTCTTC. It yields the protein CACSLGPSSYNEQFF. The chain carries TRBV7-9 and TRBJ2-1; D is uncertain. This CDR3 is built from 15 residues. The germline CDR1 and CDR2 sequences are SEHNR and FQNEAQ (reference sequence).

The J gene is TRBJ2-5, the V gene TRBV12-3 or TRBV12-4; 7 positions match TRBD2. The CDR3 is 14 residues long. The V gene end was trimmed by 5 bases and the J gene end by 4 bases; junction bases not matched to a gene: 7. For the CDR3, the DNA is TGTGCCAGCAGTCTCCTAGCGGAGCTAGAGACCCAGTACTTC. Protein sequence: CASSLLAELETQYF.

The chain has TRBV6-2 or TRBV6-3 and TRBJ2-3, with D perhaps TRBD2 (6 bases). CDR1 and CDR2 from the germline V gene are MNHEY and SVGEGT. V lost 7 bases to trimming and J lost 3 bases, with 14 bases between them. This CDR3 spans 14 amino acids. This CDR3 is CASTGRTRTDTQYF. In nucleotides, the CDR3 is TGTGCCAGCACGGGGAGGACGAGGACAGATACGCAGTATTTT.

This clonotype has a handful of counts. The chain recombines TRBV29-1 with TRBJ2-1; no definite D call. The end of the DNA fits TRBJ2-7 better, so the J call may be wrong. CDR1 and CDR2 (germline): SQVTM, ANQGSEA. The CDR3 has 13 amino acids. The CDR3 spells CSGTVSSYNEQYF. The CDR3 bases are TGCAGCGGAACAGTGAGCTCCTACAATGAGCAGTACTTC.

This chain connects TRBV4-3 to TRBJ2-3; 8 bases align to TRBD2. J gave up 4 bases and V 3 bases, and 6 bases lay outside the gene matches. The CDR3 runs 15 residues. Germline CDR1 LGHNA, CDR2 YSLEER. The CDR3 DNA sequence: TGCGCCAGCAGCCAGGCCTCGGGAGGGCCAGATACGCAGTATTTT. This translates into CASSQASGGPDTQYF.

This clonotype was detected only a few times. The V and J genes are TRBV12-3 or TRBV12-4 and TRBJ2-5; possible D gene TRBD2, 6 bases. The CDR3 extends over 14 amino acids. V was cut by 6 bases and J by 1 base, with 12 bases left in between. CDR3 protein: CASSKTRPQETQYF. For the CDR3, the DNA is TGTGCCAGCAGCAAGACTAGGCCCCAAGAGACCCAGTACTTC.

This clonotype was seen a few times. The genes are TRBV20-1 and TRBJ1-2; the D gene is possibly TRBD1 (5 bases). Looked up from germline, CDR1 is DFQATT and CDR2 is SNEGSKA (reference sequence). The CDR3 sequence is 16 residues long. V dropped 6 bases and J dropped 0 bases, with 20 bases sitting between them. The CDR3 bases are TGCAGTGCGGCCGGGACGGGCGGTTCAGCTAACTATGGCTACACCTTC. Its translation: CSAAGTGGSANYGYTF.

The rearrangement joins TRBV11-2 to TRBJ1-1; weak D call: TRBD1 (6 bases). CDR1 is SGHAT, CDR2 FQNNGV, per germline. The ends were cut back, 3 bases at V and 4 bases at J, with 18 bases in the middle. The CDR3 is 16 residues long. CDR3 sequence (DNA): TGTGCCAGCAGCTTGGTCGGCAGGGGATGGGGCACTGAAGCTTTCTTT. Translation: CASSLVGRGWGTEAFF. The full variable domain, in which reference TRBV11-2 and TRBJ1-1 provide the parts outside the CDR3, is EAGVAQSPRYKIIEKRQSVAFWCNPISGHATLYWYQQILGQGPKLLIQFQNNGVVDDSQLPKDRFSAERLKGVDSTLKIQPAKLEDSAVYLCASSLVGRGWGTEAFFGQGTRLTVV.

The chain recombines TRBV4-3 with TRBJ2-1; 13 bases agree with TRBD2. The ends lost 2 bases at V and 8 bases at J; junction bases unmatched: 3. The CDR3 totals 15 residues. The germline CDR1 and CDR2 sequences are LGHNA and YSLEER. The CDR3 nucleotides are TGCGCCAGCAGCCAAAGGACTAGCGGGAGCGATGAGCAGTTCTTC. This translates into CASSQRTSGSDEQFF.

The chain carries TRBV9 and TRBJ1-3; tentatively, D is TRBD1 (6 bases). Germline V gene lookup returns CDR1 SGDLS and CDR2 YYNGEE. The CDR3 contains 15 residues. The V and J ends lost 4 bases and 0 bases respectively, with 11 bases between them. The CDR3 DNA sequence: TGTGCCAGCAGCCGTTCGGACAGCTCTGGAAACACCATATATTTT. As protein: CASSRSDSSGNTIYF.

The rearrangement links TRBV6-6 to TRBJ2-1; 14 bases are shared with TRBD2. This CDR3 spans 16 amino acids. Trimming took 2 bases from V and 8 from J; bases not matched to a gene: 5. CDR1 MNHNY and CDR2 SVGAGI come from the germline V gene (reference sequence). The CDR3 loop reads CASSYRGLAGVDEQFF. The CDR3, as DNA: TGTGCCAGCAGTTACCGGGGACTAGCGGGAGTAGATGAGCAGTTCTTC.